The next 20 T cell receptor beta chains were all read from a single sample in a study of shared clonotypes between healthy human individuals. Naive CD8 cells comprised CD45RO-negative, CCR7-positively selected cells, excluding terminally differentiated effector memory CD45RA+ cells. Profiling relied on immunoSEQ multiplex PCR, and the TCRdb table lists in-frame clones only, not all of them. The sample consists of fewer than 700,000 clones, approximately 95% of them appearing once. Source material: naive CD8+ T cells sorted from blood. The receptor set was obtained from a woman aged 25 to 39 in good health.

The chain employs TRBV25-1 and TRBJ2-2; D perhaps matches TRBD2 (6 bases). Germline CDR1 and CDR2: MGHDK and SYGVNS. V dropped 8 bases and J dropped 4 bases, with 8 bases sitting between them. This CDR3 has 12 residues. CDR3 region: CASLGGTGELFF. DNA of the CDR3: TGTGCCAGCCTCGGGGGCACCGGGGAGCTGTTTTTT.

J is TRBJ2-7 and V is TRBV27; 8 positions match TRBD2. From germline, CDR1 is MNHEY and CDR2 SMNVEV (reference sequence). CDR3 length: 17 amino acids. Trimming took 5 bases from V and 0 from J; bases not matched to a gene: 12. The CDR3 DNA follows: TGTGCCAGCAGTAAAAGCTGGGCGGGAGGTCCCTCCTACGAGCAGTACTTC. Translating gives CASSKSWAGGPSYEQYF.

CDR3 DNA sequence: TGTGCCAGTAGTATTGGTGTCAGGGGGCTTGGAGATGAGCAGTTCTTC. Translated: CASSIGVRGLGDEQFF. The V call is TRBV19, the J call TRBJ2-1; 8 nucleotides align to TRBD1. Germline V CDR1 and CDR2: LNHDA, SQIVND (reference sequence). Trimming cost V 3 bases and J 8 bases; bases outside gene matches: 12. The CDR3 spans 16 residues. The full variable domain, its missing parts supplied by reference TRBV19 and TRBJ2-1, is DGGITQSPKYLFRKEGQNVTLSCEQNLNHDAMYWYRQDPGQGLRLIYYSQIVNDFQKGDIAEGYSVSREKKESFPLTVTSAQKNPTAFYLCASSIGVRGLGDEQFFGPGTRLTVL.

J is TRBJ1-3 and V is TRBV7-2; 7 nucleotides align to TRBD1. The CDR3 is 20 residues long. The ends lost 0 bases at V and 1 base at J; junction bases unmatched: 15. Germline V gene sequence: CDR1 SGHTA, CDR2 FQGNSA. For the CDR3, the DNA is TGTGCCAGCAGCTTAGCATTGACAGGGCCTGAGGGGATGTCTGGAAACACCATATATTTT. Translated: CASSLALTGPEGMSGNTIYF.

The chain couples TRBV4-1 to TRBJ2-7; 14 nucleotides align to TRBD2. V lost 0 bases, J lost 12 bases, and 7 bases stayed unmatched. This CDR3 has 15 amino acids. Germline V gives CDR1 MGHRA, CDR2 YSYEKL. The DNA of the CDR3 is TGCGCCAGCAGCCAAGATCGGGGACTAGCGGGAGCGCCGTACTTC. It is translated as CASSQDRGLAGAPYF.

The rearrangement joins TRBV10-1 to TRBJ1-1; no reliable D call. This CDR3 spans 14 amino acids. Germline CDR1 reads WNHNN; CDR2 reads SYGVQD (reference sequence). V lost 2 bases and J 1 base, leaving 8 bases between the germline ends. The CDR3 region is CASSEDTENTEAFF. For the CDR3, the DNA is TGCGCCAGCAGTGAGGACACCGAGAACACTGAAGCTTTCTTT.

J is TRBJ2-7 and V is TRBV15, with no clear D. The CDR3 extends over 14 amino acids. V was cut by 0 bases and J by 1 base, with 7 bases left in between. From germline, CDR1 is LNHNV and CDR2 YYDKDF (reference sequence). The CDR3 protein is CATSRDGMSYEQYF. CDR3 nucleotide sequence: TGTGCCACCAGCAGAGATGGTATGTCCTACGAGCAGTACTTC. Looking up the rest from reference TRBV15 and TRBJ2-7 gives the full variable domain: DAMVIQNPRYQVTQFGKPVTLSCSQTLNHNVMYWYQQKSSQAPKLLFHYYDKDFNNEADTPDNFQSRRPNTSFCFLDIRSPGLGDTAMYLCATSRDGMSYEQYFGPGTRLTVT.

This sequence joins TRBV28 and TRBJ2-7, with D unresolved. The CDR3 is 12 amino acids. With 5 bases removed from V and 5 bases from J, the gap between germline ends came to 10 bases. Germline V CDR1 and CDR2: MDHEN, SYDVKM. For the CDR3, the DNA is TGTGCCAGCAGTAGTCCGGACCACGAGCAGTACTTC. Translation gives CASSSPDHEQYF. Using reference TRBV28 and TRBJ2-7 for the parts outside the CDR3, the full variable domain is DVKVTQSSRYLVKRTGEKVFLECVQDMDHENMFWYRQDPGLGLRLIYFSYDVKMKEKGDIPEGYSVSREKKERFSLILESASTNQTSMYLCASSSPDHEQYFGPGTRLTVT.

The chain employs TRBV7-9 and TRBJ2-7; 9 bases are a match to TRBD2. The germline gives CDR1 SEHNR, CDR2 FQNEAQ (reference sequence). CDR3 length: 14 amino acids. Trimming removed 10 bases from V and 3 bases from J; junction bases left unmatched: 10. The CDR3 region is CATDRAGGSYEQYF. CDR3 sequence (DNA): TGTGCCACGGATCGAGCGGGGGGCAGCTACGAGCAGTACTTC.

The CDR3 DNA reads as TGTGCCAGCAGCTCAGGGGGCAGGGTCGACGAGCAGTACTTC. It specifies CASSSGGRVDEQYF. The chain has TRBV9 and TRBJ2-7; 8 nucleotides line up with TRBD1. This CDR3 has 14 amino acids. J gave up 5 bases and V 4 bases, and 8 bases lay outside the gene matches. CDR1 and CDR2 from the germline V gene are SGDLS and YYNGEE.

In this sample, this clone turned up a few times. Other nucleotide sequences from this sample produce the same CDR3. The genes are TRBV11-2 and TRBJ2-7; 13 positions match TRBD2. V dropped 5 bases and J dropped 2; count of bases not matched to a gene: 3. Germline values: CDR1 SGHAT, CDR2 FQNNGV. This CDR3 spans 15 amino acids. The CDR3 DNA reads as TGTGCCAGCAGCCCGGGACTAGCGGGAACCTACGAGCAGTACTTC. Translated: CASSPGLAGTYEQYF.

This clone was picked up one time. This chain joins TRBV13 and TRBJ2-7, with no clear D. Germline V CDR1 and CDR2: PRHDT, FYEKMQ (reference sequence). The CDR3 length is 13 residues. With 5 bases removed from V and 4 bases from J, the gap between germline ends came to 12 bases. The CDR3 DNA reads TGTGCCAGCAGCGCCGGACGGGCTTACGAGCAGTACTTC. It yields the protein CASSAGRAYEQYF. Complete variable domain (other parts from reference TRBV13 and TRBJ2-7): AAGVIQSPRHLIKEKRETATLKCYPIPRHDTVYWYQQGPGQDPQFLISFYEKMQSDKGSIPDRFSAQQFSDYHSELNMSSLELGDSALYFCASSAGRAYEQYFGPGTRLTVT.

This chain joins TRBV4-2 and TRBJ2-7; TRBD2 matches at 7 bases. Per the germline V gene, CDR1 is LGHNA and CDR2 is YNFKEQ. CDR3 length: 16 residues. Trimming cost V 0 bases and J 3 bases; bases outside gene matches: 8. The CDR3 DNA follows: TGTGCCAGCAGCCAAGATAGCGGGCTAAGTTTCTACGAGCAGTACTTC. This encodes CASSQDSGLSFYEQYF.

The CDR3 DNA is TGCAGCGTTGCCGGGGTGGGACAGCTTGAGGTGCAGTTCTTC. Protein: CSVAGVGQLEVQFF. V usage is TRBV29-1 and J usage is TRBJ2-1, with 7 positions matching TRBD1. The junction had 15 bases not matched to a gene; V was cut back by 4 bases and J by 12 bases. Germline V gene data show CDR1 as SQVTM and CDR2 as ANQGSEA. CDR3 length: 14 residues.

The chain recombines TRBV2 with TRBJ1-2, with D unresolved. Germline CDR1 reads SNHLY; CDR2 reads FYNNEI. The CDR3 totals 11 residues. The V end lost 0 bases, the J end lost 7 bases, and 3 bases lay between the germline ends. The CDR3 bases are TGTGCCAGCAGTGAAGCCTTTGGCTACACCTTC. The encoded protein is CASSEAFGYTF.

This chain connects TRBV9 to TRBJ2-7; TRBD2 aligns across 12 bases. V lost 3 bases to trimming and J lost 0 bases; unmatched junction nucleotides: 4. The CDR3 extends over 16 amino acids. Germline CDR1 SGDLS, CDR2 YYNGEE. The CDR3 DNA reads as TGTGCCAGCAGCGCAGGGACTAGCGGGTTCTCCTACGAGCAGTACTTC. It encodes CASSAGTSGFSYEQYF.

The V and J genes are TRBV20-1 and TRBJ2-3, with a weak D call TRBD2 (6 bases). Looked up from germline, CDR1 is DFQATT and CDR2 is SNEGSKA (reference sequence). There are 11 residues in the CDR3. CDR3 region: CGGTHTDTQYF. CDR3 coding DNA: TGCGGCGGGACCCACACAGATACGCAGTATTTT.

The gene calls are TRBV13 and TRBJ2-2; TRBD1 aligns across 7 bases. V trimming: 8 bases; J trimming: 6 bases; junction bases outside the gene matches: 3. Germline loops: CDR1 PRHDT, CDR2 FYEKMQ (reference sequence). CDR3 length: 12 residues. CDR3 sequence: CASSDRAGELFF. The CDR3 DNA is TGTGCCAGCTCTGACAGGGCCGGGGAGCTGTTTTTT.

J is TRBJ2-3 and V is TRBV7-3; D uncertain. V gave up 4 bases and J gave up 9 bases, with 17 bases separating them. The germline gives CDR1 SGHTA, CDR2 FQGTGA. The length of the CDR3 is 14 residues. The chain's CDR3 is CASSSPTADPTQYF. In DNA, the CDR3 is TGTGCCAGCAGCTCCCCCACCGCGGATCCGACGCAGTATTTT.

The gene calls are TRBV19 and TRBJ1-2, with 9 nucleotides matching TRBD1. The CDR3 length is 15 residues. V lost 5 bases and J lost 2; bases outside the gene matches: 6. CDR1 is LNHDA and CDR2 is SQIVND in the germline V gene (reference sequence). In DNA, the CDR3 is TGTGCCAGTAGTGGGCGGACAGGGGAAAACTATGGCTACACCTTC. This gives the protein CASSGRTGENYGYTF.